This section outlines one T cell receptor (beta chain) sequence together with its context. Its antigen target is currently unknown. Base qualities are not at hand, and no much larger clone is one base apart. The germline V gene yields LGHNA for CDR1 and YSLEER for CDR2. The junction carries 8 bases between V and J, which are trimmed by 0 bases and 2 bases respectively. The CDR3 spans 15 residues, from the cysteine through the phenylalanine. Just the 45-base CDR3 DNA is kept, in frame starting at base 1. This entry comes from a study of cytomegalovirus exposure and HLA in healthy donors (dated by TCRdb to the late 2010s). Study-wide context: An earlier analysis of around 600 of the donors reported 250 to 300 Gb of sequence data and around 120 million unique TCR beta sequences from 190 million or so T cells. Donor age, sex, ethnicity and CMV serostatus were compiled together with the repertoire data. Roughly 300 gigabases of sequencing data and around 80 million unique TCR sequences made up an early release that covered over 550 HLA-typed donors. In a later analysis, previously published TCR beta repertoires from about 670 donors were re-analyzed and high-resolution HLA genotyping was added so that TCR occurrence patterns could be studied. The study aimed to test whether cataloging public T cell receptors could reveal signatures of past pathogen exposure. An earlier analysis of 587 of the donors applied high-throughput TCR beta sequencing to assess whether each TCR beta V gene segment acted as functional or pseudogenic. The T cell repertoires of 700 or so subjects were profiled by immunosequencing and related to cytomegalovirus serostatus. HLA typing covered class I and class II loci at four-digit resolution. A later genetic analysis used genome-wide SNP genotypes for about 65% of the roughly 670 donors, treating that subset as a discovery cohort. Among the roughly 400 genotyped donors, approximately 82% belonged to the genetic ancestry cluster associated with self-reported Caucasian donors. Roughly 5 DR-DQ haplotypes were treated as single units for association and clustering because of strong linkage in the cohort. All discovery cohort repertoires had been generated on a single sequencing platform. Along with the roughly 670-subject first cohort, a separate validation cohort of over a hundred different subjects was used. Among around 400 genotyped donors of the cohort, an average of 235,054 unique TCR beta nucleotide sequences were sequenced per donor, roughly 18% of them non-productive. The number of donors typed differed by locus, with about 620-630 for A, B, C, DRB1 and DQB1, more than 500 for DQA1, approximately 580 for DPA1, and some 440 for DPB1. Rather than drawing on any new phenotypic data, the later analysis identified candidate immune exposures from TCR beta sequences and the way those sequences occurred across donors. High-throughput TCR immunosequencing, statistical association of individual TCRs with disease status, and machine learning were combined to predict cytomegalovirus infection status.

The cohort was made up of approximately 670 healthy bone marrow donors. All cohort members were sampled while nominally healthy, although unrecorded immune exposures were likely present. Of the approximately 700 cohort members, 289 had positive CMV serostatus and fewer than 400 had negative CMV serostatus, and CMV serostatus was not recorded for the donor. Every donor gave a peripheral blood sample, and the peripheral blood mononuclear cells from that sample were used for TCR beta sequencing. Genomic DNA extraction from the blood cell samples was performed with the Qiagen DNeasy Blood Extraction Kit. Findings and caveats that apply to the study as a whole: For the cohort, immune exposure information was limited to CMV serostatus. In an earlier analysis of 500 to 650 of the donors, most TCR beta V segments appeared in productive rearrangements about 87% or about 30% of the time, broadly matching IMGT annotations. In both the original and validation cohorts, the classifier was reported to diagnose cytomegalovirus status with high specificity and sensitivity. Most CMV-associated TCR beta chains appeared to be HLA-restricted in a later analysis, and the HLA associations seemed to be driven largely by CMV exposure. A cluster of highly shared sequence variants was judged likely to represent a technical artifact of the sequencing pipeline. A later analysis reported that several top co-occurrence clusters appeared linked to parvovirus B19, influenza, CMV and Epstein-Barr virus. Assigning TCR associations to individual alleles was difficult when HLA alleles, especially DR and DQ, strongly co-occurred. A further reported finding was that TCR beta sequences accurately predicted the HLA-A and HLA-B alleles for most subjects in the first cohort. In a later analysis, the rate of TCR association differed among HLA loci, with DRB1 alleles having the most associated TCRs and HLA-C alleles having the fewest. Because counts were too low, approximately 15 rarely observed V segments, including chromosome 9 orphons, were excluded from the earlier analysis of several hundred of the donors. In this cohort, only TCR beta chains were sequenced, and detectable features were limited by the absence of alpha or paired-chain data. A few of the identified cytomegalovirus-associated TCR beta chains were confirmed in vitro to be specific for cytomegalovirus antigens. An association between a missense DCLRE1C variant and V-gene and J-gene trimming of TCR beta chains was found in a later genetic analysis and replicated in an independent cohort. In a later analysis, HLA-associated TCR beta chains showed more clonal expansion and lower generation probabilities than non-associated chains that were equally common. Correlated functional status among segregating V segments might reflect linkage disequilibrium, but an unknown experimental factor could not be ruled out. Because some donors lacked HLA typing at each locus, the association tests relied only on the typed subset. Because the 87-base-pair reads could not distinguish some IMGT-functional V segments, including TRBV6-2 and TRBV6-3, those segments were excluded. Roughly uniform sequencing depth across donors was assumed in presence/absence analyses, although this assumption may not hold. Specific HLA alleles were associated with 16,951 TCR beta sequences at a false discovery rate of 0.05 in a later analysis. The authors suggested that the approach could potentially be generalized to other disease states and immunological phenotypes. In the study, some 180 TCR beta chains were listed as associated with cytomegalovirus. Compared with the roughly 670-donor mean, donors in an Asian-associated ancestry cluster had fewer N-insertions in productive TCRs, according to a later genetic analysis. Most TCR sequences were observed very rarely across donors, whereas some public TCRs were present in many individuals.

The library was obtained by the immunoSEQ multiplex PCR assay. For the multiplex PCR, a mixture combining 60 forward primers for TCR Vbeta segments and 13 reverse primers for TCR Jbeta segments was used. Amplification of the CDR3 region of rearranged TCR beta genes was performed with a multiplex PCR assay on genomic DNA. On the Illumina HiSeq System, the amplified TCR beta libraries were sequenced as 87-base-pair reads. The authors' analysis ran thus. A later analysis counted approximately 74 million unique TCR beta chains across the 650 to 700 repertoires, and 9.5 million to 11 million of these chains were shared by at least two donors. Raw reads were error-corrected and collapsed into unique sequences with a nearest-neighbor algorithm that merged closely related sequences to remove PCR and sequencing errors. V, D and J gene segments were assigned by aligning CDR3 sequences to IMGT reference sequences. For a sequence to be retained, a match of at least six nucleotides was required to both a V gene segment and a J gene segment. A rearrangement counted as productive if the CDR3 had no stop codons and remained in frame with V and J, and every other rearrangement counted as non-productive. Following IMGT convention, CDR3 was defined as the stretch from the second conserved V-encoded cysteine up to the conserved J-encoded phenylalanine. The earlier analysis of roughly 590 of the donors excluded sequences that lacked an unambiguous match to a single V gene segment. An earlier analysis of several hundred of the donors called V segments functional above 56.7% productive rearrangements and segregating when the between-donor standard deviation exceeded 5%. A statistical classification framework was built to diagnose cytomegalovirus status from the catalog of TCR beta chain sequences. V and J gene assignment, in a later analysis, came from comparing TCR nucleotide sequences with IMGT/GENE-DB human TR gene sequences. A later analysis assigned CDR3 sequences and most-parsimonious VDJ recombination scenarios with the TCRdist pipeline. In a later analysis, each TCR beta chain was defined by its CDR3 amino acid sequence together with its V-gene family, and reads without a unique V-gene family were excluded. To address suspected cross-contamination and a sequencing artifact, a later analysis removed 450 to 700 highly shared, low-generation-probability nucleotide sequences. A later analysis calculated a clonal expansion index for each public chain from normalized within-repertoire ranks of inferred template counts. In a later analysis, generation probabilities were computed with a VDJ recombination model fitted to out-of-frame rearrangements, and the resulting probabilities were checked against IGoR. A later analysis scored TCR-TCR, TCR-HLA and TCR-CMV co-occurrence with hypergeometric tests, applying a repertoire-size bias correction to TCR pairs. To estimate false discovery rates, a later analysis permuted the HLA or CMV assignments 20 times. A later analysis grouped co-occurring TCRs with DBSCAN, adding TCRdist sequence similarity when clustering within HLA-allele-positive subsets. Repertoires with fewer than 30,000 or more than 120,000 public chains were left out of co-occurrence clustering, as were roughly five repertoires with anomalous nucleotide sharing. TCRdb stores this immuneACCESS table with in-frame sequences only. Part of the clones is absent; in the studies checked, under half of the shortfall reflects unresolved V genes, and no reason is known for the rest. V and J calls and clone size are copied from that table; D and trimming were computed from the DNA. In all, the sample holds tens of thousands of clones, and about 81% of those were seen once. The top ten clones comprise around 7% of the sample.

The sample taken for sequencing was PBMCs. The receptor comes from a human donor in good health. The V and J segments used are TRBV4-3 and TRBJ2-1, with a weak D call of TRBD2 (5 bases match). Here the CDR3 is given as CASSQEAVTYNEQFF. The nucleotides are TGCGCCAGCAGCCAAGAAGCGGTCACCTACAATGAGCAGTTCTTC.